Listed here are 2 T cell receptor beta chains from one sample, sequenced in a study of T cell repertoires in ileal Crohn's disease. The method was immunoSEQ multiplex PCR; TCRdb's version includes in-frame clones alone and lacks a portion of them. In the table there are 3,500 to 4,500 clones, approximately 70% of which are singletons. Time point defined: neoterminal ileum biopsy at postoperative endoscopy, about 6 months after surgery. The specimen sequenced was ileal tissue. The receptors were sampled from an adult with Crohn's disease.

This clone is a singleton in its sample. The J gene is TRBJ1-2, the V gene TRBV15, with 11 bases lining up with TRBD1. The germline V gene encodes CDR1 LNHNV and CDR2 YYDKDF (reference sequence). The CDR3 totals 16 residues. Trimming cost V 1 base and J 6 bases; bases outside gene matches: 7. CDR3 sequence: CATSRGGQGGMDGYTF. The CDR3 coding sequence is TGTGCCACCAGCAGAGGGGGACAGGGGGGAATGGATGGCTACACCTTC.

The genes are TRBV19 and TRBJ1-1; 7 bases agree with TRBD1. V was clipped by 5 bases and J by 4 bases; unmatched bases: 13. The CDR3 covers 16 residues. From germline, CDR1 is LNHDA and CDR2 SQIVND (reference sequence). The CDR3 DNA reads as TGTGCCAGTAGTGACCGACAGGGTAGGGGATCCACTGAAGCTTTCTTT. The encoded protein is CASSDRQGRGSTEAFF.